The 8 T cell receptor beta chains below come from one sample, sequenced in a study of T-cell memory formation after mild COVID-19. TCRdb reanalysed the 5' RACE reads using MiXCR and keeps one entry per CDR3 protein. The sample has 120,000 to 150,000 distinct CDR3 sequences, 11% to 15% seen once; the top ten hold 25% to 30%. Sample: PBMCs or a T cell subset sorted from them (not recorded which). These TCRs come from an adult woman who had mild COVID-19 (a few samples of this study predate the infection). Cell type and time point are not known.

The chain employs TRBV5-1 and TRBJ2-3; D is uncertain. Between the trimmed V and J ends, which lost 4 bases and 1 base, there was a span of 7 bases. Germline CDR1 and CDR2: SGHRS and YFSETQ. This CDR3 is built from 13 residues. CDR3 amino acids: CASSPTGTDTQYF. The CDR3 DNA reads TGCGCCAGCAGCCCCACTGGCACAGATACGCAGTATTTT.

V and J are TRBV7-9 and TRBJ2-5; 8 nucleotides align to TRBD1. CDR1 and CDR2 from the germline V gene are SEHNR and FQNEAQ (reference sequence). The CDR3 length is 17 residues. The V gene end was trimmed by 0 bases and the J gene end by 2 bases; junction bases not matched to a gene: 8. DNA of the CDR3: TGTGCCAGCAGCTTAGCGCAGGGGGCTGTACTACAAGAGACCCAGTACTTC. Its translation is CASSLAQGAVLQETQYF.

There are a few counts of this clonotype. This chain joins TRBV27 and TRBJ2-2; D possibly corresponds to TRBD1 (6 bases). Trimming left V 4 bases short and J 0 bases short, with 9 bases between. Per the germline V gene, CDR1 is MNHEY and CDR2 is SMNVEV (reference sequence). The CDR3 runs to 15 residues. The DNA of the CDR3 is TGTGCCAGCAGTTCAGGGGCCGCGAACACCGGGGAGCTGTTTTTT. The encoded protein is CASSSGAANTGELFF.

The genes are TRBV4-1 and TRBJ2-7, with D possibly TRBD1 on 6 matching bases. The ends were cut back, 1 base at V and 0 bases at J, with 7 bases in the middle. This CDR3 is 14 amino acids long. Germline assignment: CDR1 MGHRA and CDR2 YSYEKL. The CDR3 coding sequence is TGCGCCAGCAGCCAAGTACAGGGCTCCTACGAGCAGTACTTC. This gives the protein CASSQVQGSYEQYF.

The chain employs TRBV7-2 and TRBJ2-1; 10 nucleotides align to TRBD2. Trimming cost V 1 base and J 5 bases; bases outside gene matches: 5. The CDR3 totals 16 residues. Germline V CDR1 and CDR2: SGHTA, FQGNSA. CDR3 amino acids: CASSLVLLAGHNEQFF. The CDR3, as DNA: TGTGCCAGCAGCTTAGTCTTACTAGCGGGGCACAATGAGCAGTTCTTC. Using reference TRBV7-2 and TRBJ2-1 for the parts outside the CDR3, the full variable domain is GAGVSQSPSNKVTEKGKDVELRCDPISGHTALYWYRQSLGQGLEFLIYFQGNSAPDKSGLPSDRFSAERTGGSVSTLTIQRTQQEDSAVYLCASSLVLLAGHNEQFFGPGTRLTVL.

This rearrangement joins TRBV24-1 to TRBJ2-1; TRBD2 might be the D (5 bases). The CDR3 has 15 residues. Germline V gene lookup returns CDR1 KGHDR and CDR2 SFDVKD. Trimming left V 3 bases short and J 6 bases short, with 14 bases between. CDR3 protein: CATSDEGPAVNEQFF. DNA of the CDR3: TGTGCCACCAGTGATGAGGGTCCTGCGGTCAATGAGCAGTTCTTC.

This clonotype has at least ten counts. J is TRBJ2-2 and V is TRBV20-1; D may be TRBD1 or TRBD2 (7 bases each). Trimming cost V 6 bases and J 4 bases, with 24 bases left between them. Germline loops: CDR1 DFQATT, CDR2 SNEGSKA (reference sequence). There are 17 residues in the CDR3. In DNA, the CDR3 is TGCAGTGCCAGGGATGGTAGCGGGCCAGGGGGCACCGGGGAGCTGTTTTTT. Translation: CSARDGSGPGGTGELFF.

This clonotype showed up just a few times. The rearrangement uses TRBV19 and TRBJ2-4; 7 nucleotides agree with TRBD2. V was pared by 0 bases and J by 0 bases, with 11 bases of the junction left unmatched. This CDR3 is 19 amino acids long. Per germline, CDR1 LNHDA and CDR2 SQIVND (reference sequence). The DNA of the CDR3 is TGTGCCAGTAGTATAGATATCGGACTCCTAGCGGTAGCCAAAAACATTCAGTACTTC. Its translation is CASSIDIGLLAVAKNIQYF.